These 10 T cell receptor beta chains were all obtained from the same sample, sequenced in a study of molecular identifiers for immune sequencing clone quantification. TCRdb re-analysed the PCR reads in MiXCR, keeping a single row per CDR3 protein. The sample yields about 630,000 distinct CDR3 sequences, around 25% seen once. The sequencing input was naive CD8+ T cells from blood, with Jurkat cell RNA spiked in. Subset defined: FACS-sorted CD8+CD4-CCR7+CD45RA+ naive T cells. These receptors all come from a human donor in good health. Some libraries in this study had Jurkat cell RNA spiked in.

This clonotype was seen a handful of times. A read error may explain this, as a much larger clone is one base away. The CDR3 here is CASRQDPADTQYF. DNA of the CDR3: TGCGCCAGCCGCCAAGATCCCGCAGATACGCAGTATTTT. This rearrangement joins TRBV4-3 to TRBJ2-3; D is uncertain. Germline assignment: CDR1 LGHNA and CDR2 YSLEER. This CDR3 contains 13 residues.

The chain employs TRBV29-1 and TRBJ2-1, with a tentative D call TRBD2 (5 bases). V lost 6 bases to trimming and J lost 5 bases, with 17 bases between them. Germline V gene sequence: CDR1 SQVTM, CDR2 ANQGSEA. The CDR3 consists of 14 residues. CDR3 residues: CSVTPRLQDNEQFF. CDR3 sequence (DNA): TGCAGCGTCACCCCAAGACTACAAGACAATGAGCAGTTCTTC.

This clonotype was counted only a few times. This rearrangement joins TRBV28 to TRBJ2-1; D might be TRBD1 (6 bases). V was cut by 4 bases and J by 5 bases, with 18 bases left in between. CDR3 length: 16 amino acids. The V gene's germline CDR1 is MDHEN and CDR2 SYDVKM. The chain's CDR3 is CASSSRTVLEDNEQFF. In DNA form, the CDR3 reads TGTGCCAGCAGTTCTCGGACAGTTTTGGAGGACAATGAGCAGTTCTTC.

This clonotype was seen repeatedly, ten times or more. The chain recombines TRBV29-1 with TRBJ2-7; D is possibly TRBD1 or TRBD2 (5 bases each). This CDR3 has 13 amino acids. V lost 5 bases and J lost 4, with 15 bases in between. Germline-derived CDR1 and CDR2 are SQVTM and ANQGSEA. The DNA for the CDR3 is TGCAGCGTTATGGGGACCAAGCCATACGAGCAGTACTTC. Encoded protein: CSVMGTKPYEQYF.

CDR3 bases: TGTGCCAGCAGACCTCTCCTTGGGATGAACACTGAAGCTTTCTTT. Its translation: CASRPLLGMNTEAFF. This sequence joins TRBV12-3 or TRBV12-4 and TRBJ1-1; D is uncertain. This CDR3 region has 15 residues. Trimming shortened V by 6 bases and J by 0 bases, and 14 bases separated the two germline ends.

This clonotype showed up many times. V usage is TRBV18 and J usage is TRBJ2-3, with a tentative D call TRBD2 (6 bases). The ends were cut back, 4 bases at V and 4 bases at J, with 18 bases in the middle. Per the germline V gene, CDR1 is KGHSH and CDR2 is LQKENI. The CDR3 totals 16 residues. DNA of the CDR3: TGTGCCAGCTCACGGCCGGGACTCGGAGGCGCAGATACGCAGTATTTT. Encoded protein: CASSRPGLGGADTQYF.

This clonotype was seen a few times. The chain has TRBV27 and TRBJ1-5; 7 positions match TRBD1. V trimming: 5 bases; J trimming: 3 bases; junction bases outside the gene matches: 10. The CDR3 runs to 16 residues. CDR1 is MNHEY and CDR2 is SMNVEV in the germline V gene (reference sequence). The CDR3 sequence: CASSPSDRVSNQPQHF. The CDR3 coding sequence is TGTGCCAGCAGTCCCTCCGACAGGGTGTCCAATCAGCCCCAGCATTTT.

In its sample, this clonotype was seen a few times. The chain recombines TRBV11-1 with TRBJ2-3; D uncertain. CDR1 is SGHAT and CDR2 is FQDESV in the germline V gene (reference sequence). The CDR3 covers 13 residues. Trimming left V 2 bases short and J 5 bases short, with 8 bases between. The CDR3 nucleotides read TGTGCCAGCAGCTTAATAACCGGAGATACGCAGTATTTT. Encoded protein: CASSLITGDTQYF.

This clonotype turned up a few times. The gene calls are TRBV12-3 or TRBV12-4 and TRBJ1-5; TRBD1 might be the D (6 bases). The CDR3 length is 14 residues. Trimming removed 5 bases from V and 6 bases from J, with 14 bases in between. Written as DNA, the CDR3 is TGTGCCAGCAGTCTCGTGGGGGCTGGTCAGCCCCAGCATTTT. Translation gives CASSLVGAGQPQHF.

There are a few counts of this clonotype. The gene calls are TRBV5-8 and TRBJ1-4; D is unclear. The CDR3 covers 16 residues. The germline V and J ends were trimmed by 4 bases and 0 bases, with 13 bases remaining between them. CDR1 is SGHTS, CDR2 YDEGEE, per germline. The CDR3 region is CASSPAKGTTNEKLFF. CDR3 DNA: TGTGCCAGCAGCCCCGCTAAGGGCACAACTAATGAAAAACTGTTTTTT.